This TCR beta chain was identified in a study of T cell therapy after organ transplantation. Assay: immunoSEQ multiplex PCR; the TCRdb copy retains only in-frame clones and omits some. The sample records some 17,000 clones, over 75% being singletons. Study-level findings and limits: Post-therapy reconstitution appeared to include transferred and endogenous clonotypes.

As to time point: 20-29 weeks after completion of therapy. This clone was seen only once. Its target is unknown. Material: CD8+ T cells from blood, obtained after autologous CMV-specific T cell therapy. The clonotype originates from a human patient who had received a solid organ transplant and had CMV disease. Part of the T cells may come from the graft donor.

The CDR3, as DNA: TGCAGCGTTGAAGTCCCCCGCGGGACACTACTTGGCGAGCAGTACTTC. Residues: CSVEVPRGTLLGEQYF. The gene calls are TRBV29-1 and TRBJ2-7, with D possibly being TRBD1 or TRBD2 (6 bases each). The CDR3 is 16 residues long. V gave up 1 base and J gave up 6 bases, with 22 bases separating them. Germline CDR1 reads SQVTM; CDR2 reads ANQGSEA.